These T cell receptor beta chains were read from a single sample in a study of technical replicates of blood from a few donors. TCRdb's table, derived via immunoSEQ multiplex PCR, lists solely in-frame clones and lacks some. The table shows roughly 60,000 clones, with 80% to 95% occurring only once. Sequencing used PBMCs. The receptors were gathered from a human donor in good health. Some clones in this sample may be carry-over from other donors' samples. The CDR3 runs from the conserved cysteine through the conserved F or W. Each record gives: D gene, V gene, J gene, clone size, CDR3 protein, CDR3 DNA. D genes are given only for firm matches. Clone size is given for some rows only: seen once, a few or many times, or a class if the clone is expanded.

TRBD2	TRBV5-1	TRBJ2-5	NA	CASSLGGGVKETQYF	TGCGCCAGCAGCTTGGGCGGGGGGGTCAAAGAGACCCAGTACTTC
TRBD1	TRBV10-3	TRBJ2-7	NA	CAIRAGTGSYEQYF	TGTGCCATCAGAGCCGGGACAGGGTCCTACGAGCAGTACTTC
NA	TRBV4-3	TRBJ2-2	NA	CASSQGLAVYTGELFF	TGCGCCAGCAGCCAAGGATTAGCGGTTTACACCGGGGAGCTGTTTTTT
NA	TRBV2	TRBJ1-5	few	CASRESGIYSNQPQHF	TGTGCCAGCAGAGAATCAGGGATTTATAGCAATCAGCCCCAGCATTTT
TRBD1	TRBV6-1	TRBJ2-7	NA	CASSSRDSRIYEQYF	TGTGCCAGCAGTAGCCGGGACAGTAGGATCTACGAGCAGTACTTC
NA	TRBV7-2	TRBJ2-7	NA	CASSLVAGHLYEQYF	TGTGCCAGCAGCTTAGTGGCGGGTCACCTCTACGAGCAGTACTTC
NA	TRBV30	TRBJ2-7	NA	CAWSSREEQYF	TGTGCCTGGAGTAGCAGGGAAGAGCAGTACTTC
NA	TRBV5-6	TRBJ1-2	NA	CASSLWGSGYGYTF	TGTGCCAGCAGCTTGTGGGGCAGTGGCTATGGCTACACCTTC
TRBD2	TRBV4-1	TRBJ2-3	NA	CASSQGFLLAGGPTDTQYF	TGCGCCAGCAGCCAAGGCTTCCTACTAGCGGGGGGGCCGACAGATACGCAGTATTTT
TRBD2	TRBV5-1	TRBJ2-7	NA	CASSWTSGSDEQYF	TGCGCCAGCAGCTGGACTAGCGGGAGCGACGAGCAGTACTTC
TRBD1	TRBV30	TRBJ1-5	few	CAWSLGTGGQPQHF	TGTGCCTGGAGTCTGGGGACAGGGGGCCAGCCCCAGCATTTT
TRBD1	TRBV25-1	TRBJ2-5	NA	CASSVRQGQETQYF	TGTGCCAGCAGTGTTAGACAGGGCCAAGAGACCCAGTACTTC
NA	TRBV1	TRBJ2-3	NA	CTSSQDAPHTDTQYF	TGCACCAGCAGCCAAGATGCCCCACACACAGATACGCAGTATTTT
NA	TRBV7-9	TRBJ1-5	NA	CASSSTGNQPQHF	TGTGCCAGCAGCTCGACTGGCAATCAGCCCCAGCATTTT
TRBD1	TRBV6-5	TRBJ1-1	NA	CASSTRQGVTEAFF	TGTGCCAGCAGTACACGACAGGGTGTTACTGAAGCTTTCTTT
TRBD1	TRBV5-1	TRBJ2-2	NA	CASSRTGATGELFF	TGCGCCAGCAGCCGGACAGGGGCGACCGGGGAGCTGTTTTTT
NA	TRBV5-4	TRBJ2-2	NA	CASRYRVGTGELFF	TGTGCCAGCAGGTACAGGGTAGGCACCGGGGAGCTGTTTTTT
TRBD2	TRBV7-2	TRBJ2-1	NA	CASSLVFVSGRALGEQFF	TGTGCCAGCAGCTTAGTGTTTGTTAGCGGGAGGGCCTTGGGTGAGCAGTTCTTC